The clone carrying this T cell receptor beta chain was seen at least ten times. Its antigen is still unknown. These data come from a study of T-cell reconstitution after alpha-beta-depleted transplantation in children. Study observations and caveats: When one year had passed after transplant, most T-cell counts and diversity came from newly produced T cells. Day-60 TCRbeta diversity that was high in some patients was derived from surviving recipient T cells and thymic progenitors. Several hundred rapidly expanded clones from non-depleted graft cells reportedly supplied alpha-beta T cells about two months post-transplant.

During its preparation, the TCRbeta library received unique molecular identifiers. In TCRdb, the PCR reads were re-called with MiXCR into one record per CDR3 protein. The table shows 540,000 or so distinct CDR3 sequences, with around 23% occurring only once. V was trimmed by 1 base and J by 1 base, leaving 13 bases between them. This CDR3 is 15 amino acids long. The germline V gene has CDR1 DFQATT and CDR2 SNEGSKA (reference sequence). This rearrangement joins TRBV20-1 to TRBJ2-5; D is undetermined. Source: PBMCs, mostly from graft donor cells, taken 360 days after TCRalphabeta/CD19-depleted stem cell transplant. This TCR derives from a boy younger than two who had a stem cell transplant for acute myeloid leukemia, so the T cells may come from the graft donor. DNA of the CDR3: TGCAGTGCTAGAGTGCCCGGAGACTCCCAAGAGACCCAGTACTTC. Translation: CSARVPGDSQETQYF.